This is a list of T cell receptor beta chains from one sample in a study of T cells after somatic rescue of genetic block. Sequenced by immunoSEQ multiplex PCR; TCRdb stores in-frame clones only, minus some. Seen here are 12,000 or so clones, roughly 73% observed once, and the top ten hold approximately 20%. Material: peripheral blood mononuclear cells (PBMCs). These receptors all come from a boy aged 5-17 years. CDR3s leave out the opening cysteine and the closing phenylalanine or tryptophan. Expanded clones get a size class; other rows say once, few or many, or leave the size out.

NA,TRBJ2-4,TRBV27,ASTPTGRGNIQY
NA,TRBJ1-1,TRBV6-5,ASSFRGKAF
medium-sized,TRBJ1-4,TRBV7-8,ASSLAARAEEKLF
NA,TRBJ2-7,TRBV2,ASSDRETEAYEQY
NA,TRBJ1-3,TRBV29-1,SAWTFGNTIY
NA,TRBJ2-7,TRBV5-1,ASSSTNRDFSYEQY
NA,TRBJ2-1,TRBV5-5,ASSLVLAGANEQF
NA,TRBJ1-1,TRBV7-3,ASSLQGHTEAF
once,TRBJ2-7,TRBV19,ASARDISYEQY
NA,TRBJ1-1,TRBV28,ASSFQGGRTEAF
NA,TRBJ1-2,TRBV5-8,ASSFQLNYGYT
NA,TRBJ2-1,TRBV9,ASSASPEGMRNEQF
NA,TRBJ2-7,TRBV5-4,ASSLGQGSSYEQY
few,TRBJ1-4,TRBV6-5,ASRRHGPNEKLF
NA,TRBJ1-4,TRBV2,ASSPWGLNEKLF